This T cell receptor (beta chain) came from a study of blood T cells in healthy people across ages (dated by TCRdb to 2014 to 2015). Study-wide context: In model experiments, roughly one uniquely barcoded TCR beta cDNA molecule per two T cells was captured by template switching. Using deep sequencing normalized with unique cDNA molecular identifiers, the study measured how TCR beta repertoire diversity changes with age. To avoid experimental bias, donors of different ages were spread randomly across the sequencing lanes. The donors were divided into four age groups: young (average around 16 years), middle-aged (under 40), aged (approximately 62) and long-lived (nearly 85). Two additional independent replicas of 1 million unique cDNA reads from the same blood draw were analyzed for two donors (one aged 18 to 30 and one aged 80 or older).

Worth noting for this clonotype: The clone's antigen remains unknown. At one end the junction does not follow the germline gene, possibly because of a read error.

General findings and caveats noted by the study authors: Donor CMV infection status was unknown, potentially confounding age-related changes in expanded clonotypes. Bulk unsorted PBMC profiling prevented conclusive comparison of naive and antigen-experienced compartments. Observed TCR beta diversity per million T cells fell roughly linearly with age, and a significant reduction was already apparent by age about 43. The percentage of naive T cells measured by flow cytometry correlated strongly with observed TCR beta diversity. Estimates of total diversity from one million sequenced T cells were regarded as lower bounds and underestimates. Compared with the aged group, the long-lived group had more naive CD4+ T cells, fewer expanded clones and increased TCR diversity, suggesting age selection.

The donors were 40 or so Caucasian individuals from Russia, aged 6 to 90 years, who were systemically healthy. Ten milliliters of peripheral blood were drawn from each donor into EDTA-treated Vacutainer tubes. Ficoll-Paque density-gradient centrifugation was used to isolate PBMCs, with at least 6 million per sample. Total RNA was extracted from PBMCs with Trizol reagent, with at least 6 micrograms obtained per sample. For every donor, an aliquot of PBMCs went through flow cytometry to measure the percentages of naive CD45RAhigh/CD27high T cells. The library relied on 5' RACE. The second PCR ran for roughly 7 to 12 cycles and used a J-beta primer mix along with a sample-barcoded 5' primer. A unique molecular identifier was introduced onto each TCR beta cDNA molecule by a template-switch 5' adaptor carrying 12 random nucleotides. At least 3 million CDR3-containing paired-end reads were obtained from each sample. First-strand cDNA was synthesized from all RNA with the Mint cDNA synthesis kit, primed by a TRBC-specific oligonucleotide. All cDNA was treated with uracil-DNA glycosylase and then went through a first 18-cycle PCR with the universal primers M1SS and BC2_uni_R. The paper's data handling went like this. Each sample was normalized by randomly selecting 1 million high-quality reads, each carrying a distinct molecular identifier. Reads with shared molecular identifiers were discarded instead of being binned into consensus sequences. CDR3 identification, clonotype clustering and error correction used MiTCR with a Q25 quality threshold and the strictest error-elimination algorithm. Lower-bound total TCR beta diversity was estimated with a nonparametric unseen species model using Euler transformation. In TCRdb, the public reads were trimmed at Q25 with fastp and aligned with MiXCR, with productive beta chains retained. Each CDR3 protein gets just one entry, which takes the most common genes and DNA from the rows behind it. TCRdb, rather than the study authors, made the V and J calls. This sample gives 1.5 million to 2 million distinct CDR3 sequences in total; roughly two fifths of them show up just once. Jointly, the top ten make up roughly 23% of the sample.

The sample comprised blood. The clonotype originates from a human donor in good health.

The DNA sequence is as follows: TGTGCCAGCAGCTTAGCGCCTTGGACAGGGAATCGGCCCCAGCATTTT. Its protein product is CASSLAPWTGNRPQHF. Recombination linked TRBV7-2 to TRBJ1-5; 8 bases in the middle match TRBD1. CDR1 and CDR2, per the germline V gene, are SGHTA and FQGNSA. The cysteine opens and the phenylalanine closes a CDR3 of 16 amino acids. Of all the DNA, just the CDR3 is kept, 48 bases in frame from base 1.